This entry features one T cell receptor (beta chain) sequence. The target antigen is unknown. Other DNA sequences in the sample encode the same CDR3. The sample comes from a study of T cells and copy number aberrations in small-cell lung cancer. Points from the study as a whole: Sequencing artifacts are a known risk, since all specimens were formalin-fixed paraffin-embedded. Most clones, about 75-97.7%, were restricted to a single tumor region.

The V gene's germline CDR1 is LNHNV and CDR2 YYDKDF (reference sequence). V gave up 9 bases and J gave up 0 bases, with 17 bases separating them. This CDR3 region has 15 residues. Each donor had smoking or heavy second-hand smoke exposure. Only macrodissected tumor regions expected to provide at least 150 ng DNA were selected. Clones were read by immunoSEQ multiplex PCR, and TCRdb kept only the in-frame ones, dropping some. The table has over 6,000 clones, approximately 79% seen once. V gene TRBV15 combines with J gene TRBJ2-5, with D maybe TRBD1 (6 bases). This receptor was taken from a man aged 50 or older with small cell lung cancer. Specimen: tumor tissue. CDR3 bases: TGTGCCACTAGCCCTCTGACAGGCCACCAAGAGACCCAGTACTTC. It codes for CATSPLTGHQETQYF.